A selection of T cell receptor beta chains follows, all from one sample in a study of regulatory T cells in long-lasting Graves disease. TCRdb reprocessed the multiplex PCR reads with MiXCR, giving one entry per CDR3 protein. The data hold over 350,000 distinct CDR3 sequences, with 14% to 15% observed a single time. These data also featured in a second study, about T cells in Graves' hyperthyroidism and ophthalmopathy.

Sequences were derived from peripheral blood mononuclear cells (PBMCs), sampled at new diagnosis, from a patient treated with antithyroid drugs. These receptors all come from a woman in her 40s with Graves disease. Each CDR3 is given with its conserved first and last residue. Each record gives: V gene, J gene, CDR3 protein.

V: TRBV6-5; J: TRBJ2-1; CDR3: CASSYGGRYNEQFF
V: TRBV7-9; J: TRBJ2-2; CDR3: CASSLDRGQGELFF
V: TRBV5-6; J: TRBJ2-7; CDR3: CASSSLDRRSDEQYF
V: TRBV19; J: TRBJ2-5; CDR3: CASKADNQETQYF
V: TRBV12-3/TRBV12-4; J: TRBJ1-3; CDR3: CASSHPGQELNTIYF
V: TRBV3-1; J: TRBJ2-5; CDR3: CASSPRGTSGTQYF
V: TRBV3-1; J: TRBJ2-7; CDR3: CASSQVREAGNEQYF
V: TRBV13; J: TRBJ2-3; CDR3: CASSPGLGGGSVITDTQYF
V: TRBV30; J: TRBJ2-1; CDR3: CTFSTLSAYNEQFF
V: TRBV20-1; J: TRBJ1-6; CDR3: CSAGVGQGNSPLHF
V: TRBV12-3/TRBV12-4; J: TRBJ2-3; CDR3: CASRFGVTDTQYF
V: TRBV10-3; J: TRBJ1-3; CDR3: CASRPGNSGNTIYF
V: TRBV28; J: TRBJ1-6; CDR3: CASSTRGQNNSPLHF
V: TRBV30; J: TRBJ1-4; CDR3: CAWSLVLGALFF
V: TRBV20-1; J: TRBJ1-2; CDR3: CSAGRAGTGNGYTF
V: TRBV7-9; J: TRBJ2-7; CDR3: CASSLPPTSNEQYF
V: TRBV2; J: TRBJ2-1; CDR3: CASREGQYDEQFF
V: TRBV28; J: TRBJ2-7; CDR3: CASSLAPGGSYEQYF
V: TRBV20-1; J: TRBJ2-5; CDR3: CSARELAQETQYF
V: TRBV3-1; J: TRBJ2-6; CDR3: CASSQEYREKANVLTF
V: TRBV7-2; J: TRBJ2-7; CDR3: CASSRTHSGRAGGEQYF
V: TRBV28; J: TRBJ1-1; CDR3: CASSPRTNSEAFF
V: TRBV29-1; J: TRBJ2-1; CDR3: CSAFPAGVYNEQFF
V: TRBV6-2/TRBV6-3; J: TRBJ2-3; CDR3: CASSSTRVGDTQYF
V: TRBV6-1; J: TRBJ1-3; CDR3: CASRPTGYSGNTIYF
V: TRBV20-1; J: TRBJ2-1; CDR3: CSARSFGPRTYNEQFF
V: TRBV28; J: TRBJ2-7; CDR3: CASSFSLYEQYF
V: TRBV28; J: TRBJ2-5; CDR3: CASREAPQETQYF
V: TRBV6-1; J: TRBJ2-7; CDR3: CASSGGPSSYEQYF
V: TRBV6-2/TRBV6-3; J: TRBJ2-7; CDR3: CASSSPMVEQYF
V: TRBV27; J: TRBJ2-7; CDR3: CASRAGGELGEQYF
V: TRBV30; J: TRBJ1-4; CDR3: CAWRFRGNENEKLFF
V: TRBV5-5; J: TRBJ2-7; CDR3: CASSLGTAAFSYEQYF
V: TRBV4-3; J: TRBJ2-1; CDR3: CASSPQPGPEDEQFF
V: TRBV27; J: TRBJ2-7; CDR3: CASSPRTAPYEQYF
V: TRBV13; J: TRBJ2-2; CDR3: CASSGTGSRDTGELFF
V: TRBV6-2/TRBV6-3; J: TRBJ2-1; CDR3: CASSTLGSAGVYNEQFF
V: TRBV28; J: TRBJ1-4; CDR3: CASSLSVSVDEKLFF
V: TRBV27; J: TRBJ2-1; CDR3: CASSLFWDSPELGNEQFF
V: TRBV24-1; J: TRBJ2-3; CDR3: CATSEASDEYTQYF
V: TRBV3-1; J: TRBJ2-7; CDR3: CASSQTGIGVEQYF
V: TRBV2; J: TRBJ2-7; CDR3: CASSEADNPWEQYF
V: TRBV9; J: TRBJ2-3; CDR3: CASSVGSGGNTDTQYF
V: TRBV3-1; J: TRBJ2-7; CDR3: CASRAGGQFYEQYF
V: TRBV28; J: TRBJ1-1; CDR3: CASSQSHRRTLMNTGAFF
V: TRBV28; J: TRBJ2-1; CDR3: CASSSTSGRISSYNEQFF
V: TRBV20-1; J: TRBJ1-6; CDR3: CSARDSHSGQGYNSPLHF
V: TRBV7-8; J: TRBJ2-3; CDR3: CASSPPTSGGTDTQYF
V: TRBV3-1; J: TRBJ2-1; CDR3: CASSQDGSGGDNEQFF
V: TRBV30; J: TRBJ1-2; CDR3: CAWSVRAKGYGYTF
V: TRBV12-3/TRBV12-4; J: TRBJ2-7; CDR3: CASRRTSGRDEQYF